This T cell receptor (beta chain) appears in the sequencing data of a study of blood T cell repertoires in COVID-19. Study-level background: Acute-phase and convalescent COVID-19 samples originated in the United States, Italy and Spain. PBMCs, B-cell-depleted T cells, or T cells provided the cDNA or gDNA that made up the material.

TCRdb's table, derived via immunoSEQ multiplex PCR, lists solely in-frame clones and lacks some. The table shows more than 250,000 clones, with roughly 88% occurring only once. Trimming pared 0 bases from V and 3 bases from J, leaving 11 bases between. The CDR3 loop spans 16 amino acids. Germline V gene sequence: CDR1 SGHTA, CDR2 FQGNSA. Recruitment covered about two dozen US areas and drew participants whose ages spanned about 18 to 100 years. Sample: PBMCs or T cells enriched from blood (not recorded which). This clonotype was sampled from a man in his thirties or forties who had recovered from COVID-19. The V call is TRBV7-2, the J call TRBJ1-4; D might be TRBD1 (5 bases). The CDR3: CASSLAPGWANEKLFF. CDR3 in DNA: TGTGCCAGCAGCTTAGCCCCAGGGTGGGCTAATGAAAAACTGTTTTTT.